Presented here are 6 T cell receptor beta chains from one specimen sequenced in a study of cytomegalovirus exposure and HLA in healthy donors. Primers: 60 Vbeta forward and 13 Jbeta reverse. This table comes from immunoSEQ multiplex PCR, and its TCRdb copy is limited to in-frame clones, with some not included. This sample's table has tens of thousands of clones. Sequencing input: PBMCs. The receptors were sampled from a man aged 40-50 years in good health and CMV-seronegative.

The chain uses TRBV27 and TRBJ1-2; tentative D call: TRBD1 (5 bases). The V end lost 5 bases, the J end lost 4 bases, and 11 bases lay between the germline ends. Germline CDR1 MNHEY, CDR2 SMNVEV (reference sequence). The CDR3 is 13 amino acids. CDR3 coding DNA: TGTGCCAGCAGTATGCAAGACAGCTATGGCTACACCTTC. This translates into CASSMQDSYGYTF.

The rearrangement joins TRBV6-1 to TRBJ2-3; 13 bases line up with TRBD2. This CDR3 is built from 15 residues. Per the germline V gene, CDR1 is MNHNS and CDR2 is SASEGT. The V and J ends lost 4 bases and 4 bases, in that order; junction bases with no gene match: 2. The CDR3 is CASSGLAGGPDTQYF. The CDR3 DNA reads TGTGCCAGCAGTGGACTAGCGGGAGGACCAGATACGCAGTATTTT.

The rearrangement uses TRBV9 and TRBJ2-5; 13 bases agree with TRBD2. The CDR3 runs to 16 residues. Germline V lookup: CDR1 SGDLS, CDR2 YYNGEE. J was trimmed by 4 bases and V by 3 bases; bases with no gene match: 6. The CDR3 loop reads CASSDGLAGVAETQYF. DNA of the CDR3: TGTGCCAGCAGCGATGGACTAGCGGGAGTAGCAGAGACCCAGTACTTC.

The V gene is TRBV27, the J gene TRBJ2-5; 10 bases align to TRBD1. The DNA end lines up better with TRBJ2-7; the J call may be wrong. Germline loops: CDR1 MNHEY, CDR2 SMNVEV (reference sequence). The length of the CDR3 is 13 residues. The CDR3 bases are TGTGCCAGCAGGCGACAGGGGGCTTACGAGCAGTACTTC. Its translation is CASRRQGAYEQYF.

The V and J genes are TRBV11-3 and TRBJ1-2; the D gene is possibly TRBD1 (5 bases). The V end lost 3 bases, the J end lost 10 bases, and 15 bases lay between the germline ends. Germline CDR1 SGHNT, CDR2 YENEEA. The CDR3 sequence is 13 residues long. The CDR3 spells CASSLDGGSAYTF. CDR3 DNA: TGTGCCAGCAGCTTGGATGGGGGGAGTGCCTACACCTTC.

Concerning this clone itself: One junction end does not reproduce the germline sequence, and a read error may be involved. The chain carries TRBV5-4 and TRBJ2-6; 7 nucleotides match TRBD1. This CDR3 spans 15 amino acids. The germline gives CDR1 SGHNT, CDR2 YYREEE (reference sequence). CDR3 bases: TGTGCCAGCAGTTTGGACAGGAGTCCTCTCCGCGTCCTGACTTTC. This codes for CASSLDRSPLRVLTF. The full variable domain, rest sourced from reference TRBV5-4 and TRBJ2-6, is ETGVTQSPTHLIKTRGQQVTLRCSSQSGHNTVSWYQQALGQGPQFIFQYYREEENGRGNFPPRFSGLQFPNYSSELNVNALELDDSALYLCASSLDRSPLRVLTFGAGSRLTVL.